This TCR beta chain was profiled in a study of shared clonotypes between healthy human individuals. CD45RO-negative CD8 cells positively selected for CCR7 made up the naive population, which excluded terminally differentiated effector memory CD45RA+ cells. After removal of 6 bases from V and 8 bases from J, the junction contained 10 bases not matched to a gene. CDR1 is MNHEY and CDR2 is SMNVEV in the germline V gene (reference sequence). CDR3 length: 15 amino acids. The data were produced by immunoSEQ multiplex PCR, yet TCRdb's version contains in-frame clones alone and is incomplete. The sample holds roughly 810,000 clones, about 97% seen once.

The source material was naive CD8+ T cells sorted from blood. The rearrangement uses TRBV27 and TRBJ2-3; TRBD2 matches at 11 bases. This clonotype was sampled from a man aged 30 to 45 in good health. CDR3 sequence reads: CASRLTSGAPFTQYF. CDR3 DNA: TGTGCCAGCAGGCTGACTAGCGGGGCCCCATTTACGCAGTATTTT.